This T cell receptor (beta chain) was profiled in a study of type 1 and type 2 diabetes patients. At the level of the study: Samples came from type 1 diabetic, type 2 diabetic or nondiabetic people, recruited in China. Study-wide results and caveats: Between type 2 diabetes and control samples, V and J usage averaged roughly 0.97 correlation.

Turning to this clonotype: Its target is unknown.

No donor had another autoimmune disease or recent infection within four weeks. The PCR template was genomic DNA. Amplification of the beta chain CDR3 used 30 forward and 13 reverse multiplex primers. TCRdb passed the multiplex PCR reads through MiXCR, listing each CDR3 protein once. The table shows 280,000 or so distinct CDR3 sequences, with over 45% occurring only once. CDR3 size: 16 residues. CDR1 and CDR2 from the germline V gene are SGHAT and FQNNGV. The junction had 10 bases not matched to a gene; V was cut back by 4 bases and J by 2 bases. This rearrangement joins TRBV11-2 to TRBJ2-7, with TRBD2 identical over 8 bases. Sequencing was done on a sample of peripheral blood mononuclear cells (PBMCs). The sequence was obtained from a man aged 18 to 30 with type 2 diabetes. CDR3 sequence (DNA): TGTGCCAGCAGCTCCCGCCGCGCGGGGGGCGCCTACGAGCAGTACTTC. This codes for CASSSRRAGGAYEQYF.